The 4 T cell receptor beta chains below all came from one sample that was sequenced in a study of T cell repertoires in cytomegalovirus infection. One entry per CDR3 protein, called by TCRdb with MiXCR from the reads. The data contain approximately 180,000 distinct CDR3 sequences, about 21% of them singletons. Sequenced input: PBMCs. The receptors derive from a human donor in good health (CMV status not recorded). Some clones in this sample may be carry-over from other donors' samples.

This clonotype was seen a handful of times. V and J are TRBV28 and TRBJ1-1; possibly TRBD1 for D (6 bases). CDR1 is MDHEN and CDR2 is SYDVKM in the germline V gene. V lost 4 bases, J lost 3 bases, and 15 bases lay in between. This CDR3 comprises 15 residues. This CDR3 is CASSSVQGGYTEAFF. In DNA form, the CDR3 reads TGTGCCAGCAGTTCGGTACAGGGAGGTTACACTGAAGCTTTCTTT.

In this sample, this clonotype turned up a few times. The chain combines TRBV25-1 with TRBJ1-2, with D hard to call. The V and J ends lost 1 base and 8 bases respectively, with 14 bases between them. There are 14 residues in the CDR3. Per germline, CDR1 MGHDK and CDR2 SYGVNS. The DNA for the CDR3 is TGTGCCAGCAGTGAATCCCCCACCGGCGGGGGCTACACCTTC. This gives the protein CASSESPTGGGYTF.

About this clonotype: Germline and junction disagree at one end, which may indicate a read error. This chain connects TRBV27 to TRBJ2-4, with D uncertain. This CDR3 has 13 amino acids. CDR1 is MNHEY, CDR2 SMNVEV, per germline (reference sequence). In DNA form, the CDR3 reads TGTGCCAGCAGTGAGATAGCCAAAAACATTCAGCACTTC. This encodes CASSEIAKNIQHF.

This clonotype was seen a handful of times. The genes are TRBV27 and TRBJ1-1; perhaps TRBD1 as D (5 bases). The CDR3 loop spans 14 amino acids. Trimming cost V 5 bases and J 0 bases, with 10 bases left between them. Germline CDR1 is MNHEY and CDR2 is SMNVEV (reference sequence). In DNA, the CDR3 is TGTGCCAGCAGTCGCCCGGGGGTGAACACTGAAGCTTTCTTT. Translating it yields CASSRPGVNTEAFF.